The 18 T cell receptor beta chains in this list originate from one sample, sequenced in a study of T cell responses to AZD1222 COVID-19 vaccine (dated by TCRdb to about 2021). The method behind the library was the immunoSEQ multiplex PCR assay. The clones in this table, taken by TCRdb from immuneACCESS, are in-frame only. Not every clone is retained; where verified, under half of the shortfall comes from an unresolved V gene, and the cause of the rest is unknown. For this sample the table gives fewer than 150,000 clones, of which roughly 90% were detected only once. Of the sample, more than 13% falls within the top ten clones. This specimen's time point label, per the study, means: baseline before first vaccination. The input for sequencing was peripheral blood, taken on day 0 of AZD1222 vaccination. The receptors derive from an adult in good health.

The chain couples TRBV7-9 to TRBJ1-1; D remains ambiguous. Per germline, CDR1 SEHNR and CDR2 FQNEAQ (reference sequence). The CDR3 totals 12 residues. V was clipped by 2 bases and J by 3 bases, with 4 bases between them. CDR3 in amino acids: CASSLSYTEAFF. For the CDR3, the DNA is TGTGCCAGCAGCTTAAGTTACACTGAAGCTTTCTTT.

Here the CDR3 reads CASSYSRGSGGRETQYF. CDR3 DNA sequence: TGTGCCAGCAGTTACTCCCGGGGTAGCGGGGGCCGGGAGACCCAGTACTTC. The V and J genes are TRBV6-2 or TRBV6-3 and TRBJ2-5, with 9 positions matching TRBD2. The ends lost 0 bases at V and 5 bases at J; junction bases unmatched: 10. Germline V lookup: CDR1 MNHEY, CDR2 SVGEGT. CDR3 size: 17 residues.

The chain uses TRBV4-1 and TRBJ1-2; TRBD1 is a possible D gene (5 bases). The CDR3 consists of 12 residues. Germline CDR1 MGHRA, CDR2 YSYEKL. Trimming removed 1 base at V and 7 bases at J, with 7 bases between. The CDR3 region has the DNA TGCGCCAGCAGCCAAGTCGGGGGTGGCTACACCTTC. Its protein product is CASSQVGGGYTF.

The J gene is TRBJ1-3, the V gene TRBV9, with D unresolved. Germline V CDR1 and CDR2: SGDLS, YYNGEE. CDR3 length: 15 residues. Trimming cost V 6 bases and J 0 bases, with 13 bases left between them. CDR3 sequence (DNA): TGTGCCAGCACCTTAGGCTCGAGCTCTGGAAACACCATATATTTT. Amino acid sequence: CASTLGSSSGNTIYF.

This rearrangement joins TRBV4-1 to TRBJ2-5, with a possible D match to TRBD2 (6 bases). The CDR3 is 15 residues long. Germline lookup yields CDR1 MGHRA and CDR2 YSYEKL. V was clipped by 0 bases and J by 4 bases, with 12 bases between them. The CDR3 here is CASSQDHDGRETQYF. The CDR3 nucleotides read TGCGCCAGCAGCCAAGATCACGACGGGAGAGAGACCCAGTACTTC.

The CDR3 DNA follows: TGTGCCAGTAGTAACAGGGAAATGGAATGGGATGAGCAGTTCTTC. Translation gives CASSNREMEWDEQFF. The gene calls are TRBV19 and TRBJ2-1; D is perhaps TRBD1 (6 bases). Per germline, CDR1 LNHDA and CDR2 SQIVND (reference sequence). V was pared by 4 bases and J by 8 bases, with 18 bases between. This CDR3 is built from 15 residues.

This chain joins TRBV6-5 and TRBJ2-5; D may correspond to TRBD1 or TRBD2 (5 bases each). V lost 0 bases and J 5 bases, leaving 16 bases between the germline ends. The germline CDR1 and CDR2 sequences are MNHEY and SVGAGI. The CDR3 has 16 residues. In nucleotides, the CDR3 is TGTGCCAGCAGTTACTCCCGGGACCCGCTTGTGGAGACCCAGTACTTC. Amino acids: CASSYSRDPLVETQYF.

The J gene is TRBJ1-1, the V gene TRBV4-3; 8 bases fit TRBD1. Losses at the gene ends were 4 bases for V and 1 base for J; bases not matched to a gene: 5. Germline V gene sequence: CDR1 LGHNA, CDR2 YSLEER. The CDR3 contains 15 residues. The DNA of the CDR3 is TGCGCCAGCAGCCCCACAGGGGGAAGGAACACTGAAGCTTTCTTT. It codes for CASSPTGGRNTEAFF.

J is TRBJ2-7 and V is TRBV6-5, with a possible D match to TRBD2 (6 bases). CDR3 length: 12 amino acids. Germline assignment: CDR1 MNHEY and CDR2 SVGAGI. V was trimmed by 6 bases and J by 6 bases, leaving 12 bases between them. This CDR3 is CASRKSGGEQYF. The CDR3 DNA follows: TGTGCCAGCAGAAAGTCCGGGGGCGAGCAGTACTTC.

To note about this clone: The junction departs from germline at one end; a sequencing error may be responsible. The chain recombines TRBV7-2 with TRBJ1-5; maybe TRBD1 (6 bases). Germline values: CDR1 SGHTA, CDR2 FQGNSA. This CDR3 is built from 15 residues. The CDR3 sequence: CASSLAGGQNQPQHF. DNA for the CDR3: TGTGCCAGCAGCCTAGCGGGGGGGCAAAATCAGCCCCAGCATTTT.

The chain carries TRBV7-6 and TRBJ2-3; D is ambiguous. Germline V gene sequence: CDR1 SGHVS, CDR2 FNYEAQ. The CDR3 has 13 residues. V dropped 1 base and J dropped 7 bases, with 9 bases sitting between them. The DNA of the CDR3 is TGTGCCAGCAGCTTAGATGCGGCCAATACGCAGTATTTT. Amino acids: CASSLDAANTQYF.

This chain uses TRBV28 with TRBJ2-3; no reliable D call. V dropped 6 bases and J dropped 4 bases, with 14 bases sitting between them. In germline, CDR1 is MDHEN, CDR2 SYDVKM. There are 14 residues in the CDR3. Written as DNA, the CDR3 is TGTGCCAGCAGACCCCACGTCAGCGCAGATACGCAGTATTTT. It encodes CASRPHVSADTQYF.

In DNA, the CDR3 is TGTGCCAGCAGTGTCGGGACTAGCGGTAGCACAGATACGCAGTATTTT. This translates into CASSVGTSGSTDTQYF. The rearrangement joins TRBV6-2 or TRBV6-3 to TRBJ2-3; 11 nucleotides line up with TRBD2. The CDR3 extends over 16 amino acids. Germline V gene lookup returns CDR1 MNHEY and CDR2 SVGEGT. Germline trimming cut 5 bases from V and 0 bases from J; bases unmatched to any gene: 4.

This chain joins TRBV19 and TRBJ2-2; D is unresolved. Germline-derived CDR1 and CDR2 are LNHDA and SQIVND (reference sequence). The V and J ends lost 1 base and 3 bases respectively, with 9 bases between them. The CDR3 has 15 amino acids. The DNA for the CDR3 is TGTGCCAGTAGTATAGGGGTTTTTGACACCGGGGAGCTGTTTTTT. Translated: CASSIGVFDTGELFF.

This chain connects TRBV7-9 to TRBJ2-1; 7 nucleotides align to TRBD2. Unmatched junction bases numbered 11, after V lost 4 bases and J lost 5 bases. The CDR3 extends over 16 amino acids. The germline CDR1 and CDR2 sequences are SEHNR and FQNEAQ (reference sequence). The CDR3 loop is CASSSPSGGLDNEQFF. The CDR3, as DNA: TGTGCCAGCAGCTCCCCTTCGGGGGGTTTGGACAATGAGCAGTTCTTC.

The V call is TRBV18, the J call TRBJ2-2; TRBD2 might be the D (5 bases). The V gene lost 2 bases and the J gene lost 0 bases, with 7 bases spanning the gap. This CDR3 contains 15 residues. Germline V gives CDR1 KGHSH, CDR2 LQKENI. CDR3 loop: CASSPSGANTGELFF. CDR3 bases: TGTGCCAGCTCACCATCCGGGGCGAACACCGGGGAGCTGTTTTTT.

The rearrangement joins TRBV19 to TRBJ2-1; D is perhaps TRBD2 (6 bases). The V end lost 5 bases, the J end lost 4 bases, and 12 bases lay between the germline ends. CDR3 length equals 14 residues. From germline, CDR1 is LNHDA and CDR2 SQIVND (reference sequence). CDR3 sequence reads: CASSGRDSYNEQFF. CDR3 nucleotides: TGTGCCAGTAGTGGCAGGGACTCGTACAATGAGCAGTTCTTC.

V gene TRBV7-8 combines with J gene TRBJ2-7; TRBD1 aligns across 8 bases. The CDR3 runs to 14 residues. The V and J ends lost 5 bases and 3 bases, in that order; junction bases with no gene match: 6. Per the germline V gene, CDR1 is SGHVS and CDR2 is FQNEAQ. The CDR3 nucleotides are TGTGCCAGCAGCGTGGGACAGGCCGGCTACGAGCAGTACTTC. It is translated as CASSVGQAGYEQYF.